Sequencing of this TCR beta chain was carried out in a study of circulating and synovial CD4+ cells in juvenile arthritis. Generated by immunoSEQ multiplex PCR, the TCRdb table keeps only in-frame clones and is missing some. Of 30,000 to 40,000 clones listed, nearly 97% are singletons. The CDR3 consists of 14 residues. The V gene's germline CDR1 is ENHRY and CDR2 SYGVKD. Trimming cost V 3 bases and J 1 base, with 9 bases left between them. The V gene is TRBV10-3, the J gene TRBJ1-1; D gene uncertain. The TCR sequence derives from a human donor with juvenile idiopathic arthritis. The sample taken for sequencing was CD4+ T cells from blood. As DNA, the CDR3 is TGTGCCATCAGTGAATCCCGAGAGAACACTGAAGCTTTCTTT. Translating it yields CAISESRENTEAFF.